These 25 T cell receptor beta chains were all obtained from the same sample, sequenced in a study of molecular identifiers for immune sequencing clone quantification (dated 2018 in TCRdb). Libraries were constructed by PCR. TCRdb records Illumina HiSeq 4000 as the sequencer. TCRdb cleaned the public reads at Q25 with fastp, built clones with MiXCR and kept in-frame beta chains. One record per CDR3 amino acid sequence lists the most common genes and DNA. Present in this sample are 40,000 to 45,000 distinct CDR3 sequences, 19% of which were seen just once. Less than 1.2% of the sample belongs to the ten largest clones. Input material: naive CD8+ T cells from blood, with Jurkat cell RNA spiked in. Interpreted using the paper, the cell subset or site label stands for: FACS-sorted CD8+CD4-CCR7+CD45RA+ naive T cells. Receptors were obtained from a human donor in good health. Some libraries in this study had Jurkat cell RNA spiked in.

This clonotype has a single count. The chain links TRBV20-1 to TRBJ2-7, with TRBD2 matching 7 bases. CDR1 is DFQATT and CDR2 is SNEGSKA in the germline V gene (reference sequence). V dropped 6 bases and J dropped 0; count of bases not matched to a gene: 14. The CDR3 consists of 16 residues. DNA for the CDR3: TGCAGTGCCCGAAGCTTAGCGGGTACGAGCTCCTACGAGCAGTACTTC. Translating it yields CSARSLAGTSSYEQYF.

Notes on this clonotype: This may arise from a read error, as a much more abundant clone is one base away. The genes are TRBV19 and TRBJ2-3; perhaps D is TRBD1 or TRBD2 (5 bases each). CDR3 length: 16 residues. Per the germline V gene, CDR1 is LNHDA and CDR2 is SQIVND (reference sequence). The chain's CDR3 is CASSMVYGIETDAQYF. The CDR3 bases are TGTGCCAGTAGTATGGTATACGGGATTGAGACAGATGCGCAGTATTTT.

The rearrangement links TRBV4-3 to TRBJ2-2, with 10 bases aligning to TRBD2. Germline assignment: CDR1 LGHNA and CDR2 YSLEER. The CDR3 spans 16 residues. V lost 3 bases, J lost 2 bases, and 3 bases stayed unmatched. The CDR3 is CASSQGTSVNTGELFF. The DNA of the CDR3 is TGCGCCAGCAGCCAGGGGACTAGCGTCAACACCGGGGAGCTGTTTTTT.

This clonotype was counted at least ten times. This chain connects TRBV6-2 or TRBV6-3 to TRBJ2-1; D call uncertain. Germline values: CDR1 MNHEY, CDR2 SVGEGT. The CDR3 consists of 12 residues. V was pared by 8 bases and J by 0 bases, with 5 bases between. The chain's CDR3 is CASWASYNEQFF. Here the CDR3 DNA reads TGTGCCAGCTGGGCCTCCTACAATGAGCAGTTCTTC.

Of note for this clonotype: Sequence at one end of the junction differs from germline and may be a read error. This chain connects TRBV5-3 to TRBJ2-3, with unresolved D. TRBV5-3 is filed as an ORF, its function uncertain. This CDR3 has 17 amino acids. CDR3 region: CASSFSLGRSSTDTQYF. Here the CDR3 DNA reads TGTGCCAGCAGCTTCTCCCTCGGGCGCTCTAGCACAGATACGCAGTATTTT.

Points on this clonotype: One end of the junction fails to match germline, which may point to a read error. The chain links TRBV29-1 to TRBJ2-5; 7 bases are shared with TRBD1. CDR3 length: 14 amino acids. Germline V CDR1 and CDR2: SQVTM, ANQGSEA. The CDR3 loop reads CSVETGAPQETQYF. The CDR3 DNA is TGCAGTGTTGAAACAGGGGCCCCCCAAGAGACCCAGTACTTC.

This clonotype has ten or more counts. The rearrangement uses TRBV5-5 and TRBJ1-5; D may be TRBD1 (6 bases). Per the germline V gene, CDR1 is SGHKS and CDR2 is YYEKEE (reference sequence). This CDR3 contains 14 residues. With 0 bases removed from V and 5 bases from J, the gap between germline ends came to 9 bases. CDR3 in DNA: TGTGCCAGCAGCTTGGCGGCAGGGGATCAGCCCCAGCATTTT. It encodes CASSLAAGDQPQHF.

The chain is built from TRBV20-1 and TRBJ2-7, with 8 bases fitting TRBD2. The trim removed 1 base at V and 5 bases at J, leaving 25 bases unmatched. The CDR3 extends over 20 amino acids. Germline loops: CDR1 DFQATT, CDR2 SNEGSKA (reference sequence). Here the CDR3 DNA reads TGCAGTGCTAGAGGGCTTCCGGGGTCTAGCGGGCGTCCCAGGGTGGACGAGCAGTACTTC. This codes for CSARGLPGSSGRPRVDEQYF.

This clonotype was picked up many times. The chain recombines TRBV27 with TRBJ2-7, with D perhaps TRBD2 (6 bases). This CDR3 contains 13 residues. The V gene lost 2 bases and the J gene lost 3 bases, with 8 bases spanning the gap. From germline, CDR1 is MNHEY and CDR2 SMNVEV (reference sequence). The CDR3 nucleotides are TGTGCCAGCAGTTTAGGGGGGAACTACGAGCAGTACTTC. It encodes CASSLGGNYEQYF.

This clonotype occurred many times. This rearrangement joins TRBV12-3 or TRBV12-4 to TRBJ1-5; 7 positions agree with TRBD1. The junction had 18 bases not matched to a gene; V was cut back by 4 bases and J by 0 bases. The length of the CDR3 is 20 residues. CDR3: CASSSSQVGTESISNQPQHF. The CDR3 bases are TGTGCCAGCAGTTCAAGTCAAGTTGGGACAGAATCCATTAGCAATCAGCCCCAGCATTTT.

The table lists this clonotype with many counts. The CDR3 region is CASSYGTRGITSTDTQYF. Written as DNA, the CDR3 is TGTGCCAGCAGCTATGGGACTAGGGGGATAACTAGCACAGATACGCAGTATTTT. The chain joins TRBV3-1 to TRBJ2-3, with TRBD2 identical over 8 bases. Germline V gene data show CDR1 as LGHDT and CDR2 as YNNKEL (reference sequence). This CDR3 region has 18 residues. The V and J ends lost 5 bases and 0 bases, in that order; junction bases with no gene match: 13.

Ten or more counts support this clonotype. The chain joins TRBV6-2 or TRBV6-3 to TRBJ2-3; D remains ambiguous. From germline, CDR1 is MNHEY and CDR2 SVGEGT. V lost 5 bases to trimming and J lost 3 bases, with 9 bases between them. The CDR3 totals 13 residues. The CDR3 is CASSPLLTDTQYF. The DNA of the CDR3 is TGTGCCAGCAGTCCACTTTTGACAGATACGCAGTATTTT.

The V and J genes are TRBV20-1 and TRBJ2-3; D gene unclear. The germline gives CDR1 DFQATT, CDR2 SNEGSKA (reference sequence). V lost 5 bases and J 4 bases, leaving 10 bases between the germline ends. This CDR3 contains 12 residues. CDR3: CSADPIADTQYF. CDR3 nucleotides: TGCAGTGCTGATCCTATAGCAGATACGCAGTATTTT.

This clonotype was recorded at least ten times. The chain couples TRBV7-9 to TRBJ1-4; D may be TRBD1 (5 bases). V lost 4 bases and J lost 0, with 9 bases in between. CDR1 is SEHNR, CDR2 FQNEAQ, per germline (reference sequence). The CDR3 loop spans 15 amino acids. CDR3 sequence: CASSSSGTTNEKLFF. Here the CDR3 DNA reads TGTGCCAGCAGCTCCTCAGGGACAACTAATGAAAAACTGTTTTTT.

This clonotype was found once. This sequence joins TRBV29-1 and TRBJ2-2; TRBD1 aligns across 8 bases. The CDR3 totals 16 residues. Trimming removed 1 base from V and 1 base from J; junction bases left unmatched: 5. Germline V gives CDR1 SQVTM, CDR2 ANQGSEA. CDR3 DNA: TGCAGCGTTGAAGGCGCAGGGGGCTTGAACACCGGGGAGCTGTTTTTT. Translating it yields CSVEGAGGLNTGELFF.

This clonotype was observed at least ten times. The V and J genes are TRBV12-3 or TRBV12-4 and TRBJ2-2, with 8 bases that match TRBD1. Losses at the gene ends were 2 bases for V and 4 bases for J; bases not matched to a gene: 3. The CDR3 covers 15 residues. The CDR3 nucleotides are TGTGCCAGCAGTTTACAGGGGGCGGGCACCGGGGAGCTGTTTTTT. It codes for CASSLQGAGTGELFF.

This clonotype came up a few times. The CDR3, as DNA: TGCAGTGCTAACGGGGAATGGGAAAAACTGTTTTTT. Translation: CSANGEWEKLFF. The chain recombines TRBV20-1 with TRBJ1-4; no definite D call. Germline V CDR1 and CDR2: DFQATT, SNEGSKA (reference sequence). CDR3 size: 12 residues. Trimming stripped 4 bases from V and 8 bases from J, with 11 bases between.

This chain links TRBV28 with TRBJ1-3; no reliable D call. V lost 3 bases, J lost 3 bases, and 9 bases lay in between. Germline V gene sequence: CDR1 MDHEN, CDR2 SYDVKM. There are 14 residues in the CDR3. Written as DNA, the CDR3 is TGTGCCAGCAGTTTCATGGGCCTTGGAAACACCATATATTTT. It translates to CASSFMGLGNTIYF.

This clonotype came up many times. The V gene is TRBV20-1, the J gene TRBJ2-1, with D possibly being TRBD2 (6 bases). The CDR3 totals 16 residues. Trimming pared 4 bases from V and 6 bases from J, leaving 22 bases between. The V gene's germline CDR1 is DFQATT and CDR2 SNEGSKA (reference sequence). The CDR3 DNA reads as TGCAGTGCTAACCGGGAGAATCTTAGGATCACCAATGAGCAGTTCTTC. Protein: CSANRENLRITNEQFF.

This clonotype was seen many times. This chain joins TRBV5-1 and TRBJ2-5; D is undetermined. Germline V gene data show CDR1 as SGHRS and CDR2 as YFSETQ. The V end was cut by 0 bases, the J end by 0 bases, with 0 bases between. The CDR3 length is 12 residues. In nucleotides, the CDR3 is TGCGCCAGCAGCTTGGACCAAGAGACCCAGTACTTC. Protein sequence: CASSLDQETQYF. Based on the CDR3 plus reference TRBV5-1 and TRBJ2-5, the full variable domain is KAGVTQTPRYLIKTRGQQVTLSCSPISGHRSVSWYQQTPGQGLQFLFEYFSETQRNKGNFPGRFSGRQFSNSRSEMNVSTLELGDSALYLCASSLDQETQYFGPGTRLLVL.

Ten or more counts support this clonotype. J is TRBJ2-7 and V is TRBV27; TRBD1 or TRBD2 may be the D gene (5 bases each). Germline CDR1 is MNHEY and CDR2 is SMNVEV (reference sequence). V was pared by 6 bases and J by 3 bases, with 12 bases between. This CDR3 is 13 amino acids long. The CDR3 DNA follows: TGTGCCAGCAGCCACGGGGCGGGCTACGAGCAGTACTTC. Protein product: CASSHGAGYEQYF.

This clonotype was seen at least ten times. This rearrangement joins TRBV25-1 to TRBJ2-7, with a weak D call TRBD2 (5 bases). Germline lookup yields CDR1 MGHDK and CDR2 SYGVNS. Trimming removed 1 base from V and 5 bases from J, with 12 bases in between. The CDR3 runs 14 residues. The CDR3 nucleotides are TGTGCCAGCAGTGAATCCCGGGGTGTAGACGAGCAGTACTTC. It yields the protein CASSESRGVDEQYF.

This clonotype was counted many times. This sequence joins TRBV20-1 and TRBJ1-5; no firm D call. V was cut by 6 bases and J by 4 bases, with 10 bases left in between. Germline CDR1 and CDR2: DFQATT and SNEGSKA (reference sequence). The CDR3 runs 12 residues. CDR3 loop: CSASYSNQPQHF. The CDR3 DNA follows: TGCAGTGCGAGTTATAGTAATCAGCCCCAGCATTTT.

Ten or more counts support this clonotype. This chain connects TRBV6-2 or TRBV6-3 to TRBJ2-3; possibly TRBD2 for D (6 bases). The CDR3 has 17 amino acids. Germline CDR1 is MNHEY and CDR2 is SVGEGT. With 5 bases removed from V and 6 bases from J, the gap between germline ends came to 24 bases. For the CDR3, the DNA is TGTGCCAGCAGTCTCCCGACTCGCGGGATTTCTTCGGATACGCAGTATTTT. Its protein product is CASSLPTRGISSDTQYF.

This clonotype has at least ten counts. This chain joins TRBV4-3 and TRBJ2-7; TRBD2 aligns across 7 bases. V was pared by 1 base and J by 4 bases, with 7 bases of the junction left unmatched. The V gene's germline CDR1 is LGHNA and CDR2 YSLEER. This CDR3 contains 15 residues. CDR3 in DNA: TGCGCCAGCAGCCAAGCAAACGGGGGAGGGTACGAGCAGTACTTC. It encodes CASSQANGGGYEQYF.